This passage covers 13 T cell receptor beta chains from one sample sequenced in a study of T cells after yellow fever vaccination. Via MiXCR, TCRdb re-called the 5' RACE reads, giving one row per CDR3 protein. This sample has roughly 170,000 distinct CDR3 sequences, with about 6.2% found just once. The material was CD4+ T cells sorted from PBMCs, obtained on the day of the first yellow fever vaccination. These receptors were taken from a man aged 18 to 30 who received the YFV17D yellow fever vaccine.

This clonotype was seen many times. This chain uses TRBV27 with TRBJ2-5; TRBD1 might be the D (5 bases). V lost 5 bases to trimming and J lost 1 base, with 11 bases between them. The CDR3 runs to 14 residues. Germline assignment: CDR1 MNHEY and CDR2 SMNVEV (reference sequence). DNA of the CDR3: TGTGCCAGCAGTCTACGACAGTCCCAAGAGACCCAGTACTTC. It codes for CASSLRQSQETQYF.

This clonotype was seen many times. The chain links TRBV7-2 to TRBJ1-1, with 8 nucleotides matching TRBD1. This CDR3 is 15 amino acids long. Unmatched junction bases numbered 11, after V lost 5 bases and J lost 6 bases. Per the germline V gene, CDR1 is SGHTA and CDR2 is FQGNSA. The CDR3 sequence is CASSHSRTGRPEAFF. The CDR3, as DNA: TGTGCCAGCAGCCACTCCCGGACAGGGCGGCCTGAAGCTTTCTTT.

The sample holds a few counts of this clonotype. The chain carries TRBV5-1 and TRBJ1-1; maybe TRBD1 (6 bases). CDR1 is SGHRS and CDR2 is YFSETQ in the germline V gene. The CDR3 contains 13 residues. V lost 0 bases and J lost 11, with 14 bases in between. The CDR3 DNA reads as TGCGCCAGCAGCTTGGAAGGGGGTAAGGGGGCTTTCTTT. It is translated as CASSLEGGKGAFF.

The chain recombines TRBV5-1 with TRBJ1-2, with 12 positions matching TRBD1. CDR1 is SGHRS, CDR2 YFSETQ, per germline. The CDR3 runs 15 residues. Losses at the gene ends were 4 bases for V and 6 bases for J; bases not matched to a gene: 7. The CDR3 spells CASSKGQGAVDGYTF. Here the CDR3 DNA reads TGCGCCAGCAGCAAGGGACAGGGGGCGGTCGATGGCTACACCTTC. Together with reference TRBV5-1 and TRBJ1-2, the CDR3 gives the full variable domain: KAGVTQTPRYLIKTRGQQVTLSCSPISGHRSVSWYQQTPGQGLQFLFEYFSETQRNKGNFPGRFSGRQFSNSRSEMNVSTLELGDSALYLCASSKGQGAVDGYTFGSGTRLTVV.

The V and J genes are TRBV5-1 and TRBJ2-3; TRBD2 matches 8 bases. Unmatched junction bases numbered 6, after V lost 0 bases and J lost 6 bases. Germline V lookup: CDR1 SGHRS, CDR2 YFSETQ. The CDR3 is made up of 15 amino acids. This chain's CDR3 is CASSLASGGLDTQYF. CDR3 DNA sequence: TGCGCCAGCAGCTTGGCCAGCGGGGGTCTGGATACGCAGTATTTT.

In its sample, this clonotype was seen a few times. The chain employs TRBV6-5 and TRBJ2-7; a weak D match, TRBD1 (6 bases). V lost 2 bases and J 2 bases, leaving 10 bases between the germline ends. Germline V lookup: CDR1 MNHEY, CDR2 SVGAGI. This CDR3 has 14 residues. In DNA form, the CDR3 reads TGTGCCAGCAGTTACCTGGACAGCGCCTACGAGCAGTACTTC. Protein product: CASSYLDSAYEQYF.

This clonotype was seen at least ten times. The chain couples TRBV12-3 or TRBV12-4 to TRBJ1-2, with no clear D. The CDR3 is 13 amino acids. V lost 3 bases to trimming and J lost 8 bases, with 13 bases between them. The CDR3 reads CASSFQPSQGYTF. The CDR3 nucleotides are TGTGCCAGCAGTTTTCAGCCTAGTCAAGGCTACACCTTC.

Ten or more counts support this clonotype. V gene TRBV6-5 combines with J gene TRBJ2-3, with D perhaps matching TRBD1 (6 bases). Germline V gives CDR1 MNHEY, CDR2 SVGAGI. The CDR3 is made up of 13 amino acids. V was shortened by 8 bases and J by 5 bases, with 14 bases between the two germline ends. The CDR3 loop is CASGWTAGDTQYF. The DNA for the CDR3 is TGTGCCAGCGGGTGGACAGCCGGAGATACGCAGTATTTT.

V gene TRBV7-9 combines with J gene TRBJ1-1; D is undetermined. Germline values: CDR1 SEHNR, CDR2 FQNEAQ (reference sequence). Trimming pared 4 bases from V and 2 bases from J, leaving 8 bases between. The CDR3 has 13 residues. The CDR3 is CASSSIANTEAFF. DNA of the CDR3: TGTGCCAGCAGCTCAATAGCCAACACTGAAGCTTTCTTT.

This clonotype showed up many times. The genes are TRBV7-9 and TRBJ1-1; D is unclear. Between the trimmed V and J ends, which lost 1 base and 0 bases, there was a span of 12 bases. The V gene's germline CDR1 is SEHNR and CDR2 FQNEAQ (reference sequence). CDR3 size: 16 residues. The CDR3 spells CASSLGDPVMNTEAFF. DNA for the CDR3: TGTGCCAGCAGCTTAGGTGATCCAGTTATGAACACTGAAGCTTTCTTT.

The chain joins TRBV5-4 to TRBJ1-5; a possible D gene is TRBD1 (6 bases). CDR3 length: 14 amino acids. Deletions cut 0 bases from V and 4 bases from J, with 8 bases between. Per the germline V gene, CDR1 is SGHNT and CDR2 is YYREEE (reference sequence). The CDR3 coding sequence is TGTGCCAGCAGCTTGGACAGGGCGAATCAGCCCCAGCATTTT. Translation: CASSLDRANQPQHF.

This clonotype was detected many times. This chain joins TRBV12-3 or TRBV12-4 and TRBJ2-2; D ambiguous. This CDR3 is built from 14 residues. V was clipped by 4 bases and J by 2 bases, with 8 bases between them. The CDR3 sequence is CASSSDGNTGELFF. The CDR3 DNA reads as TGTGCCAGCAGTTCGGACGGTAACACCGGGGAGCTGTTTTTT.

This clonotype was counted many times. The chain joins TRBV2 to TRBJ1-5; D is perhaps TRBD1 (6 bases). CDR3 length equals 13 residues. Trimming shortened V by 7 bases and J by 8 bases, and 15 bases separated the two germline ends. The germline V gene has CDR1 SNHLY and CDR2 FYNNEI. CDR3 nucleotides: TGTGCCAGCACCGACTTGGAGGGGGAGCCCCAGCATTTT. Its translation: CASTDLEGEPQHF.